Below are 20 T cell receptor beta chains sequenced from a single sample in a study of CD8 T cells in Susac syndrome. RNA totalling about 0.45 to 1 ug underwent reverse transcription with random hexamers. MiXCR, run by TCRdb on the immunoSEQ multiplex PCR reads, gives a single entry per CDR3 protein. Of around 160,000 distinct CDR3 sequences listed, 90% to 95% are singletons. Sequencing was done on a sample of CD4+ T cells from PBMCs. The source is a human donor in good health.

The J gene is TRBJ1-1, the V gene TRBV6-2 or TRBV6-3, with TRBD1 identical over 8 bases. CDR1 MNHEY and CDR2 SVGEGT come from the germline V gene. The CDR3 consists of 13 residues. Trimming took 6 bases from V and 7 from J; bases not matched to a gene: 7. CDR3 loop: CASRRTGLIEAFF. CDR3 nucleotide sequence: TGTGCCAGCAGGAGGACAGGGCTCATTGAAGCTTTCTTT.

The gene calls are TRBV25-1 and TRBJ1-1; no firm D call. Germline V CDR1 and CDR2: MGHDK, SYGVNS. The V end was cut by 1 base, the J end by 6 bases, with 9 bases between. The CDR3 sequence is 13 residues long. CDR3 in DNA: TGTGCCAGCAGTGAATGGGGTCTCCCTGAAGCTTTCTTT. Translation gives CASSEWGLPEAFF.

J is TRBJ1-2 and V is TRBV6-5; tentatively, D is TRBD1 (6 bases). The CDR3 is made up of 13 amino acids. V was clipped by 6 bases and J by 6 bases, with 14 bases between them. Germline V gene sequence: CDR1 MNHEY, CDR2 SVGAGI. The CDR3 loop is CASSPRTENGYTF. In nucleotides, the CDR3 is TGTGCCAGCAGCCCGCGGACAGAAAATGGCTACACCTTC.

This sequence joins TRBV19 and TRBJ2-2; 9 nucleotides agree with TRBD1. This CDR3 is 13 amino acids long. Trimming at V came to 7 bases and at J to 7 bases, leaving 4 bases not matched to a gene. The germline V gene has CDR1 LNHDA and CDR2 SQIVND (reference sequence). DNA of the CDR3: TGTGCCAGTATGGGACAGGGAATCGGGGAGCTGTTTTTT. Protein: CASMGQGIGELFF.

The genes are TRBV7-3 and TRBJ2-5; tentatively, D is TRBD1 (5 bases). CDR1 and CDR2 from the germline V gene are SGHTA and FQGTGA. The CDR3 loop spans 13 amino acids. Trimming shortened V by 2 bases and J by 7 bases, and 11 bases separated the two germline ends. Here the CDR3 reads CASSLGQGRTQYF. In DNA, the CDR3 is TGTGCCAGCAGCTTAGGGCAGGGTCGGACCCAGTACTTC.

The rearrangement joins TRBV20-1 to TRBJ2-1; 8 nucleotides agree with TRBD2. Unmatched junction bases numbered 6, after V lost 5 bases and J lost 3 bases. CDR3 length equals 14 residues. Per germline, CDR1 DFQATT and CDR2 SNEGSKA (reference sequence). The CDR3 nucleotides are TGCAGTGCTGAAAGCGGGGGCTACTACAATGAGCAGTTCTTC. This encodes CSAESGGYYNEQFF.

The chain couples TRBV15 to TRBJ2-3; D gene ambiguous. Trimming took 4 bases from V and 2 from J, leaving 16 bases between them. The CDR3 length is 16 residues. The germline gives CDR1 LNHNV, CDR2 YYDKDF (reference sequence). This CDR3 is CATSKARSTSTDTQYF. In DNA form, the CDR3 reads TGTGCCACCAGCAAGGCTCGGAGCACCTCCACAGATACGCAGTATTTT.

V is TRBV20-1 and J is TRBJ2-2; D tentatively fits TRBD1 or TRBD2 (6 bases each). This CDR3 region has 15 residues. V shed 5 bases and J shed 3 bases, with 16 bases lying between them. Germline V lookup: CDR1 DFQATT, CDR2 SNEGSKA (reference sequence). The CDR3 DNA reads TGCAGTGCTCCACCGGGGGCGCCGGACACCGGGGAGCTGTTTTTT. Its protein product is CSAPPGAPDTGELFF.

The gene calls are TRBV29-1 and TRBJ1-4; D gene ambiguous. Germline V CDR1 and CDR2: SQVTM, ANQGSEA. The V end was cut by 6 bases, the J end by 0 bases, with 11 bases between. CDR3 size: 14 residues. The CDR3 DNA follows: TGCAGCGTGGACTTGATATCAACTAATGAAAAACTGTTTTTT. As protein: CSVDLISTNEKLFF. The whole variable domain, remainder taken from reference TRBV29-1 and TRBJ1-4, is SAVISQKPSRDICQRGTSLTIQCQVDSQVTMMFWYRQQPGQSLTLIATANQGSEATYESGFVIDKFPISRPNLTFSTLTVSNMSPEDSSIYLCSVDLISTNEKLFFGSGTQLSVL.

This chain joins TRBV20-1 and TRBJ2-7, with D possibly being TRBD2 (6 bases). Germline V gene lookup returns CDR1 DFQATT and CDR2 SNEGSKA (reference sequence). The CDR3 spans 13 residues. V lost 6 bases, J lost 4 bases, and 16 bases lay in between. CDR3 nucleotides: TGCAGTGCCGAGGGCGGGGCTGGATACGAGCAGTACTTC. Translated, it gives CSAEGGAGYEQYF.

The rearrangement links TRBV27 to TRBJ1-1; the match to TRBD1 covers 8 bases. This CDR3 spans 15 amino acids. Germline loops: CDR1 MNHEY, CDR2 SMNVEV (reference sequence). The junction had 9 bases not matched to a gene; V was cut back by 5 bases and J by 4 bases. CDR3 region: CASSPRQGRSTEAFF. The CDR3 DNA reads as TGTGCCAGCAGTCCCCGACAGGGGCGGTCCACTGAAGCTTTCTTT.

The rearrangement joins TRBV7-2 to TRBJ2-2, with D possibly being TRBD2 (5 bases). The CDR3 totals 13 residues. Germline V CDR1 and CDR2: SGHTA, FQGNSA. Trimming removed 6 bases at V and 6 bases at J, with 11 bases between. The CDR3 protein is CASRPPSSGELFF. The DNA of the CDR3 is TGTGCCAGCAGGCCTCCTAGCTCCGGGGAGCTGTTTTTT.

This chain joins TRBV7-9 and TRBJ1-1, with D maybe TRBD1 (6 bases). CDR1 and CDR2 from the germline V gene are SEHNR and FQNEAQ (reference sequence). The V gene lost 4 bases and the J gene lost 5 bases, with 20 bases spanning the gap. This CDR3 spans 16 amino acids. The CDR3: CASSSPTVQGKTEAFF. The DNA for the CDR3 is TGTGCCAGCAGCTCACCCACGGTTCAGGGGAAGACTGAAGCTTTCTTT.

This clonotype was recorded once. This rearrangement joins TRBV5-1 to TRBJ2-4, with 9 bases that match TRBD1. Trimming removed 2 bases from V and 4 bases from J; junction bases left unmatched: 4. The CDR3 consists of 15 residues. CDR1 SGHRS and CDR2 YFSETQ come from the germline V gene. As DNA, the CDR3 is TGCGCCAGCAGCTTACGGGACAGGGAGAAAAACATTCAGTACTTC. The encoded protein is CASSLRDREKNIQYF.

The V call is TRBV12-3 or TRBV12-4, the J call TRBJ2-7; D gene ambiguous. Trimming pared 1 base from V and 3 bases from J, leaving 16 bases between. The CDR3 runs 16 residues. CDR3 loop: CASSLGSGPLNYEQYF. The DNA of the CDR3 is TGTGCCAGCAGTTTAGGTTCTGGCCCCCTGAACTACGAGCAGTACTTC.

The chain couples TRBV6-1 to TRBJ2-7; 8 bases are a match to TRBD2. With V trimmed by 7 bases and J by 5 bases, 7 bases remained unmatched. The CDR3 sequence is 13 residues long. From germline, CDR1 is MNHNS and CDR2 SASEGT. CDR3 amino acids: CASTGGGQDEQYF. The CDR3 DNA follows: TGTGCCAGCACCGGGGGGGGGCAGGACGAGCAGTACTTC.

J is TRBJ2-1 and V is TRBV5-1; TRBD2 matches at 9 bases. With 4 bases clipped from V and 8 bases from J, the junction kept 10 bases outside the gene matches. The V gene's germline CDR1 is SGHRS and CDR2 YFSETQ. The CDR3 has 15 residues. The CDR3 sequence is CASSPLGGGGHEQFF. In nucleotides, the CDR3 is TGCGCCAGCAGCCCTCTTGGCGGGGGGGGGCATGAGCAGTTCTTC.

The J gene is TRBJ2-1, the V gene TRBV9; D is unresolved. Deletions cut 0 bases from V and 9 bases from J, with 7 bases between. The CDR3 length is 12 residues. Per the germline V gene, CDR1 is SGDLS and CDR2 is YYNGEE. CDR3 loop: CASSVGPREQFF. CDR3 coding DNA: TGTGCCAGCAGCGTAGGTCCCCGTGAGCAGTTCTTC.

The CDR3 here is CASSLGGDYEQYF. The CDR3 DNA reads TGTGCCAGCAGCTTGGGGGGAGATTACGAGCAGTACTTC. J is TRBJ2-7 and V is TRBV5-4; perhaps TRBD2 as D (5 bases). V lost 0 bases, J lost 4 bases, and 8 bases lay in between. In germline, CDR1 is SGHNT, CDR2 YYREEE (reference sequence). The length of the CDR3 is 13 residues.

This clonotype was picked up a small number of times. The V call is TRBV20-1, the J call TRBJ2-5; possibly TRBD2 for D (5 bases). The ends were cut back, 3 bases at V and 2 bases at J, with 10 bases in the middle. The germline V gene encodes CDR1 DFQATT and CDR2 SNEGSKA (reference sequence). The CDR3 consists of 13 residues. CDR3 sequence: CSARPGGQETQYF. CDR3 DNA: TGCAGTGCTAGGCCCGGCGGGCAAGAGACCCAGTACTTC.